The TCR beta chain described here comes from a study of cytomegalovirus exposure and HLA in healthy donors. The study's findings and limits: Later analysis found that TCR beta chains associated with HLA were more clonally expanded than other, equally common chains. The study put some 160 TCR beta chains on its list as cytomegalovirus-associated. Earlier analysis looked at TCR beta V segments, and most were productive about 90% or about 30% of the time.

Concerning this clone itself: What it binds is unknown.

This CDR3 is 16 amino acids long. CDR1 is MNHNY and CDR2 is SVGAGI in the germline V gene (reference sequence). The ends lost 2 bases at V and 5 bases at J; junction bases unmatched: 9. The PCR employed 60 Vbeta primers together with 13 Jbeta primers. Using immunoSEQ multiplex PCR, the repertoire was profiled, and TCRdb retains in-frame clones only, with some absent. The data show about 110,000 clones, 76% seen once. This TCR came from a young man in good health and CMV-seronegative. Sequencing was done on a sample of PBMCs. The gene calls are TRBV6-6 and TRBJ2-5, with TRBD2 matching over 9 bases. This CDR3 reads CASSYGGGGASETQYF. CDR3 DNA: TGTGCCAGCAGTTACGGGGGCGGGGGGGCCTCGGAGACCCAGTACTTC.